The 24 T cell receptor beta chains in this list originate from one sample, sequenced in a study of regulatory T cells in long-lasting Graves disease. As to time point: newly diagnosed GD, antithyroid drugs for less than 3 months. Preparation of the TCR library used RNA extracted from PBMCs. Arm-PCR of CDR3 regions with iRepertoire HTBI primers generated TCR beta libraries. TCRdb ran MiXCR on the multiplex PCR reads and lists one entry per CDR3 protein. The table shows a few hundred thousand distinct CDR3 sequences, with 12% occurring only once. The same sample was also used in a study of T cells in Graves' hyperthyroidism and ophthalmopathy.

The sequencing here drew on peripheral blood mononuclear cells (PBMCs), taken at new diagnosis, from a patient treated with antithyroid drugs. The receptors derive from a young woman with Graves disease.

The chain's CDR3 is CASSFDGLTDTQYF. CDR3 coding DNA: TGTGCCAGCAGCTTTGATGGTTTAACAGATACGCAGTATTTT. The chain has TRBV7-2 and TRBJ2-3; D gene uncertain. The CDR3 covers 14 residues. Germline loops: CDR1 SGHTA, CDR2 FQGNSA. The germline V and J ends were trimmed by 3 bases and 3 bases, with 10 bases remaining between them.

This clonotype was counted at least ten times. J is TRBJ2-7 and V is TRBV7-2; D is uncertain. Germline CDR1 and CDR2: SGHTA and FQGNSA. This CDR3 contains 13 residues. Trimming pared 1 base from V and 2 bases from J, leaving 6 bases between. CDR3 region: CASSLGNTYEQYF. The CDR3 DNA follows: TGTGCCAGCAGCTTAGGAAACACCTACGAGCAGTACTTC. Full variable domain (outside the CDR3, taken from reference TRBV7-2 and TRBJ2-7): GAGVSQSPSNKVTEKGKDVELRCDPISGHTALYWYRQSLGQGLEFLIYFQGNSAPDKSGLPSDRFSAERTGGSVSTLTIQRTQQEDSAVYLCASSLGNTYEQYFGPGTRLTVT.

This clonotype showed up just a few times. The chain carries TRBV4-1 and TRBJ2-5, with 9 bases matching TRBD2. This CDR3 is built from 17 residues. V lost 4 bases, J lost 4 bases, and 13 bases stayed unmatched. Per germline, CDR1 MGHRA and CDR2 YSYEKL. The CDR3 here is CASSPFGAGGPRETQYF. The CDR3 region has the DNA TGCGCCAGCAGCCCGTTCGGTGCGGGAGGGCCTCGAGAGACCCAGTACTTC.

This clonotype was observed many times. The gene calls are TRBV18 and TRBJ2-1; D is perhaps TRBD1 or TRBD2 (5 bases each). V was cut by 2 bases and J by 10 bases, with 12 bases left in between. CDR1 and CDR2 (germline): KGHSH, LQKENI. The CDR3 has 13 amino acids. The CDR3 DNA sequence: TGTGCCAGCTCACCAGAGGGGCTAGGAGAGCAGTTCTTC. As protein: CASSPEGLGEQFF. The whole variable domain, filled in from reference TRBV18 and TRBJ2-1, reads NAGVMQNPRHLVRRRGQEARLRCSPMKGHSHVYWYRQLPEEGLKFMVYLQKENIIDESGMPKERFSAEFPKEGPSILRIQQVVRGDSAAYFCASSPEGLGEQFFGPGTRLTVL.

This rearrangement joins TRBV29-1 to TRBJ2-5; a weak D match, TRBD1 (5 bases). The V gene's germline CDR1 is SQVTM and CDR2 ANQGSEA. The CDR3 extends over 11 amino acids. Trimming cost V 6 bases and J 5 bases, with 10 bases left between them. This CDR3 reads CSVKGIETQYF. CDR3 nucleotide sequence: TGCAGCGTAAAGGGGATCGAGACCCAGTACTTC.

This clonotype was counted between two and nine times. The genes are TRBV6-2 or TRBV6-3 and TRBJ1-2; D gene ambiguous. V lost 7 bases to trimming and J lost 2 bases, with 11 bases between them. The CDR3 consists of 13 residues. CDR1 and CDR2 from the germline V gene are MNHEY and SVGEGT. The CDR3 region is CASTNRGNYGYTF. CDR3 nucleotide sequence: TGTGCCAGCACGAATCGCGGAAACTATGGCTACACCTTC.

This clonotype occurred many times. V and J are TRBV9 and TRBJ1-5, with a possible D match to TRBD1 (6 bases). The CDR3 is 15 residues long. Trimming removed 0 bases from V and 8 bases from J, with 15 bases in between. Looked up from germline, CDR1 is SGDLS and CDR2 is YYNGEE. CDR3: CASSVGGGGVEPQHF. The CDR3 nucleotides are TGTGCCAGCAGCGTAGGTGGAGGGGGGGTTGAGCCCCAGCATTTT.

Ten or more counts support this clonotype. This chain links TRBV7-2 with TRBJ1-4, with D uncertain. The CDR3 totals 13 residues. Germline loops: CDR1 SGHTA, CDR2 FQGNSA. V was shortened by 1 base and J by 10 bases, with 10 bases between the two germline ends. CDR3 in amino acids: CASSLVTGGKLFF. CDR3 DNA sequence: TGTGCCAGCAGCTTAGTGACTGGTGGAAAACTGTTTTTT.

This clonotype showed up many times. The rearrangement links TRBV7-8 to TRBJ1-3; the D gene is possibly TRBD1 (5 bases). The CDR3 length is 16 residues. CDR1 is SGHVS, CDR2 FQNEAQ, per germline. V lost 3 bases and J lost 0, with 12 bases in between. The CDR3 loop reads CASSFDRSYSGNTIYF. Here the CDR3 DNA reads TGTGCCAGCAGCTTCGACAGATCCTACTCTGGAAACACCATATATTTT.

This clonotype was counted at least ten times. The chain recombines TRBV20-1 with TRBJ2-7; a possible D gene is TRBD1 (5 bases). Germline V gives CDR1 DFQATT, CDR2 SNEGSKA (reference sequence). Between the trimmed V and J ends, which lost 1 base and 1 base, there was a span of 14 bases. This CDR3 is 15 amino acids long. As DNA, the CDR3 is TGCAGTGCTAGAGGGGCGACAGAACATTCCTACGAGCAGTACGTC. Protein: CSARGATEHSYEQYV.

This clonotype showed up many times. The chain joins TRBV7-3 to TRBJ2-3, with D unclear. Between the trimmed V and J ends, which lost 7 bases and 0 bases, there was a span of 14 bases. The CDR3 extends over 15 amino acids. Germline V CDR1 and CDR2: SGHTA, FQGTGA. CDR3 sequence: CASTNRGTSTDTQYF. In DNA form, the CDR3 reads TGTGCCAGCACAAACCGTGGCACTAGCACAGATACGCAGTATTTT.

There are many counts of this clonotype. The J gene is TRBJ2-2, the V gene TRBV7-6, with a tentative D call TRBD1 (5 bases). Per germline, CDR1 SGHVS and CDR2 FNYEAQ. Trimming removed 7 bases at V and 0 bases at J, with 21 bases between. The CDR3 spans 18 residues. CDR3 sequence (DNA): TGTGCCAGCACCCTATCTGGACGGACACTGGCGAACACCGGGGAGCTGTTTTTT. Encoded protein: CASTLSGRTLANTGELFF. Full variable domain (outside the CDR3, taken from reference TRBV7-6 and TRBJ2-2): GAGVSQSPRYKVTKRGQDVALRCDPISGHVSLYWYRQALGQGPEFLTYFNYEAQQDKSGLPNDRFSAERPEGSISTLTIQRTEQRDSAMYRCASTLSGRTLANTGELFFGEGSRLTVL.

This clonotype was counted many times. This chain uses TRBV28 with TRBJ2-1; D is possibly TRBD2 (6 bases). The CDR3 covers 13 residues. From germline, CDR1 is MDHEN and CDR2 SYDVKM. The V gene lost 10 bases and the J gene lost 11 bases, with 21 bases spanning the gap. The CDR3 nucleotides read TGTGCCAAACCGGGACTGCCAAAGAGTAAGCAGTTCTTC. Translating it yields CAKPGLPKSKQFF.

This clonotype was detected many times. V is TRBV30 and J is TRBJ2-1, with TRBD2 identical over 13 bases. V was pared by 4 bases and J by 8 bases, with 11 bases of the junction left unmatched. The CDR3 has 16 residues. Germline CDR1 and CDR2: GTSNPN and SVGIG (reference sequence). The DNA for the CDR3 is TGTGCCTGGAAACCTCCCGGGACTAGCGGGGACTATGAGCAGTTCTTC. Translating it yields CAWKPPGTSGDYEQFF.

The V gene is TRBV19, the J gene TRBJ1-1; D is ambiguous. This CDR3 is built from 14 residues. Trimming removed 3 bases from V and 1 base from J, with 9 bases in between. Germline lookup yields CDR1 LNHDA and CDR2 SQIVND (reference sequence). The CDR3 DNA reads TGTGCCAGTAGTATTTTGGGCCCGAACACTGAAGCTTTCTTT. It codes for CASSILGPNTEAFF.

Many counts were recorded for this clonotype. The gene calls are TRBV20-1 and TRBJ1-1; D perhaps matches TRBD1 (5 bases). Germline CDR1 DFQATT, CDR2 SNEGSKA (reference sequence). Deletions cut 6 bases from V and 7 bases from J, with 15 bases between. This CDR3 has 12 amino acids. CDR3 residues: CSALQVYLEAFF. In nucleotides, the CDR3 is TGCAGTGCATTACAGGTCTACCTTGAAGCTTTCTTT.

The V and J genes are TRBV20-1 and TRBJ1-2, with D tentatively TRBD1 (5 bases). The V end was cut by 1 base, the J end by 6 bases, with 15 bases between. The CDR3 totals 14 residues. CDR1 is DFQATT, CDR2 SNEGSKA, per germline (reference sequence). In DNA, the CDR3 is TGCAGTGCTAGAGGCGTCCGGGGACCCAATGGCTACACCTTC. Protein sequence: CSARGVRGPNGYTF.

This clonotype was counted a few times. The V gene is TRBV20-1, the J gene TRBJ1-1, with 11 bases identical to TRBD1. Trimming removed 6 bases from V and 5 bases from J; junction bases left unmatched: 11. The CDR3 sequence is 15 residues long. Germline CDR1 DFQATT, CDR2 SNEGSKA (reference sequence). The CDR3 protein is CSALKPGQGVTEAFF. The CDR3 DNA reads TGCAGTGCCTTGAAACCGGGACAGGGGGTAACTGAAGCTTTCTTT.

A remark on this clonotype: A much larger clone lies one base from this, so it may be a read error. V gene TRBV6-2 or TRBV6-3 combines with J gene TRBJ2-2; D remains unclear. Per the germline V gene, CDR1 is MNHEY and CDR2 is SVGEGT. The CDR3 is 17 amino acids. V lost 2 bases and J lost 1, with 14 bases in between. DNA of the CDR3: TGTGCCAGCAGTTACCCCCCCCGAGAGCTGAACACCGGGGAGCTGTTTTTT. Its protein is CASSYPPRELNTGELFF.

The chain links TRBV14 to TRBJ2-2, with a possible D match to TRBD2 (7 bases). In germline, CDR1 is SGHDN, CDR2 FVKESK. This CDR3 is 17 amino acids long. Trimming shortened V by 0 bases and J by 3 bases, and 14 bases separated the two germline ends. CDR3: CASSQDLGGPDTGELFF. CDR3 nucleotide sequence: TGTGCCAGCAGCCAAGATCTCGGGGGGCCGGACACCGGGGAGCTGTTTTTT.

In its sample, this clonotype was seen many times. V and J are TRBV28 and TRBJ1-5, with unresolved D. Germline V gene data show CDR1 as MDHEN and CDR2 as SYDVKM. The CDR3 has 12 residues. With 11 bases removed from V and 4 bases from J, the gap between germline ends came to 12 bases. As DNA, the CDR3 is TGTGCCTGCCAGATCATAAATCAGCCCCAGCATTTT. Translated: CACQIINQPQHF.

This chain uses TRBV4-1 with TRBJ2-5; TRBD2 matches at 15 bases. CDR1 and CDR2 (germline): MGHRA, YSYEKL. The CDR3 totals 18 residues. The V segment lost 1 base and the J segment 2 bases; nucleotides outside the gene matches: 5. For the CDR3, the DNA is TGCGCCAGCAGCCAAGGGACTAGCGGGGGGGCGGGTCAAGAGACCCAGTACTTC. Protein sequence: CASSQGTSGGAGQETQYF.

This clonotype appeared many times. This chain connects TRBV5-1 to TRBJ2-6; D uncertain. The CDR3 consists of 14 residues. The germline V and J ends were trimmed by 5 bases and 2 bases, with 8 bases remaining between them. Germline values: CDR1 SGHRS, CDR2 YFSETQ. The CDR3 region is CASRDLAGANVLTF. The DNA of the CDR3 is TGCGCCAGCAGAGATCTTGCTGGGGCCAACGTCCTGACTTTC.

This clonotype showed up many times. The chain joins TRBV6-1 to TRBJ1-6; TRBD1 might be the D (5 bases). The CDR3 length is 14 residues. The germline gives CDR1 MNHNS, CDR2 SASEGT. Between the trimmed V and J ends, which lost 7 bases and 7 bases, there was a span of 14 bases. The CDR3, as DNA: TGTGCCAGCAACCTGGAGGGGTTCAATTCACCCCTCCACTTT. Residues: CASNLEGFNSPLHF.